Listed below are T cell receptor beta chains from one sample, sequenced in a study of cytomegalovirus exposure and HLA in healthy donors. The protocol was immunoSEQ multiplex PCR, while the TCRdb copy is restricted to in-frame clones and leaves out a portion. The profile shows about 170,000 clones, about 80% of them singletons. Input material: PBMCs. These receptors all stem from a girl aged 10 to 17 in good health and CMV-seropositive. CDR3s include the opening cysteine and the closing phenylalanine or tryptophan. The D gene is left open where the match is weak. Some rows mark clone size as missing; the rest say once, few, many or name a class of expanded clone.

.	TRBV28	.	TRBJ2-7	CASSLIGLDRPHEQYF	TGTGCCAGCAGCCTTATTGGACTCGACCGACCCCACGAGCAGTACTTC
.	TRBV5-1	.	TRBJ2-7	CASSPLGGAVYEQYF	TGCGCCAGCAGCCCCCTCGGGGGAGCTGTCTACGAGCAGTACTTC
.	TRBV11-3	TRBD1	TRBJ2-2	CASSLGAGGYPGELFF	TGTGCCAGCAGCTTAGGCGCAGGGGGCTACCCCGGGGAGCTGTTTTTT
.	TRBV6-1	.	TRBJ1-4	CASSAQGNREKLFF	TGTGCCAGCAGTGCCCAGGGGAATCGGGAAAAACTGTTTTTT
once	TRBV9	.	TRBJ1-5	CASSDSGAQPQHF	TGTGCCAGCAGCGACAGCGGCGCTCAGCCCCAGCATTTT
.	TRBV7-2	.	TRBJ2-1	CASSQLDRRYNEQFF	TGTGCCAGCAGCCAACTAGATAGACGCTACAATGAGCAGTTCTTC
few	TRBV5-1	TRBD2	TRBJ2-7	CASSPGTSASYEQYF	TGCGCCAGCAGCCCCGGGACTAGCGCCTCCTACGAGCAGTACTTC
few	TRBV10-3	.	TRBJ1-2	CAISEHPTGTDGYTF	TGTGCCATCAGTGAACACCCCACAGGGACCGATGGCTACACCTTC
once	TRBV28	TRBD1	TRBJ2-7	CASRRTGVYEQYF	TGTGCCAGCAGGAGGACAGGGGTCTACGAGCAGTACTTC
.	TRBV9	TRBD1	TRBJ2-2	CASSAPGDRVRAGELFF	TGTGCCAGCAGCGCCCCAGGGGACAGGGTAAGGGCCGGGGAGCTGTTTTTT
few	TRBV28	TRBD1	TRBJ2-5	CASSLTGTEQETQYF	TGTGCCAGCAGTTTAACCGGGACAGAGCAAGAGACCCAGTACTTC
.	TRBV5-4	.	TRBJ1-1	CASSLAQNTEAFF	TGTGCCAGCAGCTTGGCCCAAAACACTGAAGCTTTCTTT
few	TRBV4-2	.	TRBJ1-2	CASSQDQGYGYTF	TGTGCCAGCAGCCAAGACCAGGGCTATGGCTACACCTTC
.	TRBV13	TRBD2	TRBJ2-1	CASSSQHEAGSSYNEQFF	TGTGCCAGCAGCTCCCAACACGAAGCGGGGAGCTCCTACAATGAGCAGTTCTTC
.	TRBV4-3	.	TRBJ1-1	CASSQGGGVTTEAFF	TGCGCCAGCAGCCAGGGGGGTGGGGTAACCACTGAAGCTTTCTTT
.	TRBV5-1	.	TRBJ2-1	CASSFVHAGAKYNEQFF	TGCGCCAGCAGCTTCGTTCATGCGGGGGCGAAGTACAATGAGCAGTTCTTC
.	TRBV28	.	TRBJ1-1	CASHRFTEAFF	TGTGCCAGCCACAGGTTTACTGAAGCTTTCTTT
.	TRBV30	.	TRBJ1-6	CAWSVSWGDVDSPLHF	TGTGCCTGGAGTGTATCCTGGGGGGATGTTGATTCACCCCTCCACTTT
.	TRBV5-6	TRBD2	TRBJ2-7	CASSLGSGIGEQYF	TGTGCCAGCAGCTTGGGCAGCGGGATCGGCGAGCAGTACTTC
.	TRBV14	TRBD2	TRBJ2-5	CASSQVSLAGVETQYF	TGTGCCAGCAGCCAAGTATCACTAGCGGGAGTGGAGACCCAGTACTTC
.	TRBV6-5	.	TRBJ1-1	CASSHLQGSEAFF	TGTGCCAGCAGTCACCTCCAGGGTAGTGAAGCTTTCTTT
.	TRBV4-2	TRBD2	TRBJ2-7	CASSRGSGELYEQYF	TGTGCCAGCAGCCGGGGAAGCGGGGAGCTCTACGAGCAGTACTTC
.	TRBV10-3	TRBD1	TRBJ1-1	CAIRGTATNTEAFF	TGTGCCATCAGGGGGACAGCCACGAACACTGAAGCTTTCTTT